This T cell receptor (beta chain) was identified during a study of T cells after yellow fever vaccination. As for the study in general: Where fractions had low cell numbers, libraries were prepared from them with the SMART-Seq v4 Ultra Low Input RNA kit. Whole-study findings and limits: Once the booster was given, most primary-vaccination clones reappeared, at 95% to 97% for CD4 and over 70% for CD8.

TCRdb used MiXCR to reprocess the 5' RACE reads, holding one entry per CDR3 protein. Among fewer than 400,000 distinct CDR3 sequences listed, 6.2% were seen once. The ends were cut back, 5 bases at V and 0 bases at J, with 18 bases in the middle. Germline V CDR1 and CDR2: DFQATT, SNEGSKA (reference sequence). The CDR3 consists of 16 residues. This clonotype was recorded once. Its specificity is unknown. This could be a read error, since a much larger clone is one nucleotide away. V and J are TRBV20-1 and TRBJ2-3; D is perhaps TRBD1 (6 bases). The material sequenced was PBMCs, taken 5 days after the yellow fever booster vaccination. The sequence was collected from a man aged 25 to 45 who received the YFV17D yellow fever vaccine. The CDR3 spells CSASPPGAVSTDTQYF. The CDR3 coding sequence is TGCAGTGCTTCACCCCCAGGGGCGGTGAGCACAGATACGCAGTATTTT.